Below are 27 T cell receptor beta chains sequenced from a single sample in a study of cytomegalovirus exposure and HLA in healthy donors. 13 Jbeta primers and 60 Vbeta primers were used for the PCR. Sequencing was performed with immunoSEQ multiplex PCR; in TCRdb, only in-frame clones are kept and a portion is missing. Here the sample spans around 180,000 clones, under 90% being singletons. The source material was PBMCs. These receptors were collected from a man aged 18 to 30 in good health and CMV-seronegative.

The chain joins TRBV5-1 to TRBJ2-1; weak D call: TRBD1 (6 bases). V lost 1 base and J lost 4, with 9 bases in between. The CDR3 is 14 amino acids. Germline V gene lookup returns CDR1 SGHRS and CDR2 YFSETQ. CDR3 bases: TGCGCCAGCAGCTTGCAACAGGGATACAATGAGCAGTTCTTC. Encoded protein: CASSLQQGYNEQFF.

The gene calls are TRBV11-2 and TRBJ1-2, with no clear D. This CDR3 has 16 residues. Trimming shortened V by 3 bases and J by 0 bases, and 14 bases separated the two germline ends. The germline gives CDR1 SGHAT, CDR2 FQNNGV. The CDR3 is CASSFIPGAANYGYTF. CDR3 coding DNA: TGTGCCAGCAGCTTCATCCCGGGAGCAGCTAACTATGGCTACACCTTC. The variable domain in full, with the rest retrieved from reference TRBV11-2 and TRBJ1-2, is EAGVAQSPRYKIIEKRQSVAFWCNPISGHATLYWYQQILGQGPKLLIQFQNNGVVDDSQLPKDRFSAERLKGVDSTLKIQPAKLEDSAVYLCASSFIPGAANYGYTFGSGTRLTVV.

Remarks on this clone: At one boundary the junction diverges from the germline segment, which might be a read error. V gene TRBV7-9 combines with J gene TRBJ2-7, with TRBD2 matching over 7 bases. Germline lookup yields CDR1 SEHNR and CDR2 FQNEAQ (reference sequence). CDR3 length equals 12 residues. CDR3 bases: TGTTCCAGCAGCCTACTAGCGTACGAGCAGTACTTC. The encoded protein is CSSSLLAYEQYF.

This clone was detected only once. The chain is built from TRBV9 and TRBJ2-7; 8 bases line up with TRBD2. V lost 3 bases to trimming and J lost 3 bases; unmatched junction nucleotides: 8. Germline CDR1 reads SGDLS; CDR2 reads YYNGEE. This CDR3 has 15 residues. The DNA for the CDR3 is TGTGCCAGCAGCGGGGGGCGGGGGGATTACTACGAGCAGTACTTC. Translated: CASSGGRGDYYEQYF.

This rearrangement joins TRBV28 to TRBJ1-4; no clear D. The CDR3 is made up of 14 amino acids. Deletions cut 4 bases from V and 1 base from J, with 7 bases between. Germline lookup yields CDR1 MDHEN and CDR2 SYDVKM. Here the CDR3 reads CASSSRLTNEKLFF. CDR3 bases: TGTGCCAGCAGTTCAAGACTAACTAATGAAAAACTGTTTTTT.

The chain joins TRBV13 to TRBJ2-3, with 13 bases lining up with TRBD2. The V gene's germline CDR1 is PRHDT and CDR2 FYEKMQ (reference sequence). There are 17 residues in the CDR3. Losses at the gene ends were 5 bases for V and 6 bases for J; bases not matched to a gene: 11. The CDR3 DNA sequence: TGTGCCAGCAGCACCCCCGGGACTAGCGGGATAACGGATACGCAGTATTTT. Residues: CASSTPGTSGITDTQYF.

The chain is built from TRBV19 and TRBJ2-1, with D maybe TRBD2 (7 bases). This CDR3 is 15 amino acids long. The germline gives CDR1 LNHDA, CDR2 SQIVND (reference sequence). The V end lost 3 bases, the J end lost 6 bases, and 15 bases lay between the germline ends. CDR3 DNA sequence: TGTGCCAGTAGTATTATTGTGGGGGGGGCCAATGAGCAGTTCTTC. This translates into CASSIIVGGANEQFF.

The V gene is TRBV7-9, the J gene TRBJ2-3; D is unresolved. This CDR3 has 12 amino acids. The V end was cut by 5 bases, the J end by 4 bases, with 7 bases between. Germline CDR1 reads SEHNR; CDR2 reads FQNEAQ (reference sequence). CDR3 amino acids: CASSHRADTQYF. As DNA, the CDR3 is TGTGCCAGCAGCCACCGGGCAGATACGCAGTATTTT. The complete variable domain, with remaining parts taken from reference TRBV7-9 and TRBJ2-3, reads DTGVSQNPRHKITKRGQNVTFRCDPISEHNRLYWYRQTLGQGPEFLTYFQNEAQLEKSRLLSDRFSAERPKGSFSTLEIQRTEQGDSAMYLCASSHRADTQYFGPGTRLTVL.

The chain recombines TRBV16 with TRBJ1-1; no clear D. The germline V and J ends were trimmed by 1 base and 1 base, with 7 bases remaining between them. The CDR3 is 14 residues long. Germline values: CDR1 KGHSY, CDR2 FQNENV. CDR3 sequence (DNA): TGTGCCAGCAGCCAATTGGCCCCGAACACTGAAGCTTTCTTT. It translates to CASSQLAPNTEAFF.

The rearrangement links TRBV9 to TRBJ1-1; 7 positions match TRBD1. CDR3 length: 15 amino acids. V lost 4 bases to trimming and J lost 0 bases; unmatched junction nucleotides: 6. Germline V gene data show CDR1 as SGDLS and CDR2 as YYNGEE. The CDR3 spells CASSPQTGMNTEAFF. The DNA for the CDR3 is TGTGCCAGCAGCCCTCAGACAGGGATGAACACTGAAGCTTTCTTT.

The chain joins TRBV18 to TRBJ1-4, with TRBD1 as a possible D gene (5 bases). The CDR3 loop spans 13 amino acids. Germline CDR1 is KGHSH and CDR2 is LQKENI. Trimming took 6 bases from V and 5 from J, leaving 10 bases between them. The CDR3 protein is CASSAQENEKLFF. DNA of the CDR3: TGTGCCAGCTCCGCACAGGAGAATGAAAAACTGTTTTTT.

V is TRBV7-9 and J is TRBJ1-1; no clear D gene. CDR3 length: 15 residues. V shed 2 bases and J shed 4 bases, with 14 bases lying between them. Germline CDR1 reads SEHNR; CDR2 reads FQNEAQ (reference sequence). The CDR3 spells CASSLFLGGLTEAFF. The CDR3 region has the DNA TGTGCCAGCAGCTTATTTCTGGGTGGGCTCACTGAAGCTTTCTTT.

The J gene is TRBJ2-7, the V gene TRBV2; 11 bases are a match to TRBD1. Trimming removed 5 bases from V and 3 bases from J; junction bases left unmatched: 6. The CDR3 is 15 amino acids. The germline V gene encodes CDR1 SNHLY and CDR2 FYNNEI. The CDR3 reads CASSPPGTGGYEQYF. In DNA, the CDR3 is TGTGCCAGCAGTCCTCCTGGGACAGGGGGCTACGAGCAGTACTTC. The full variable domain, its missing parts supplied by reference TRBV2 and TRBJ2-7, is EPEVTQTPSHQVTQMGQEVILRCVPISNHLYFYWYRQILGQKVEFLVSFYNNEISEKSEIFDDQFSVERPDGSNFTLKIRSTKLEDSAMYFCASSPPGTGGYEQYFGPGTRLTVT.

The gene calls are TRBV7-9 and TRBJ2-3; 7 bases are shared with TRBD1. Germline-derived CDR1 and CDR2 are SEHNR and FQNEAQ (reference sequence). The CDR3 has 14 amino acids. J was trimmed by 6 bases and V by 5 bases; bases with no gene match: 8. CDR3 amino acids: CASSPGGTGDTQYF. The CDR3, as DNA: TGTGCCAGCAGCCCAGGGGGTACGGGCGATACGCAGTATTTT.

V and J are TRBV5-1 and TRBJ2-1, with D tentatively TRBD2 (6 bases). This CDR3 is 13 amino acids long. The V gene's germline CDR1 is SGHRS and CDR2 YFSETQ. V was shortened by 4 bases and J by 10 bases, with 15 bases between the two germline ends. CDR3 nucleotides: TGCGCCAGCAGCCGTGGGGGGAATGAGGAGCAGTTCTTC. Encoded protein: CASSRGGNEEQFF.

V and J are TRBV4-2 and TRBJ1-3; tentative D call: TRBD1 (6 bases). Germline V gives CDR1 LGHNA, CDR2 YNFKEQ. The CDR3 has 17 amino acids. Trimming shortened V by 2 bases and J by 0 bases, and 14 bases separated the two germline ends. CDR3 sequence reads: CASSQYKQGFSGNTIYF. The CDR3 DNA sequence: TGTGCCAGCAGCCAATATAAACAGGGCTTCTCTGGAAACACCATATATTTT.

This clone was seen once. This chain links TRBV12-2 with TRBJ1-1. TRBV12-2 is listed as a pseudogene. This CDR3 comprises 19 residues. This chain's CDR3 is CASRLAWGPGGLMNTEAFF. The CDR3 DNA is TGTGCAAGTCGCTTAGCTTGGGGACCGGGGGGCCTAATGAACACTGAAGCTTTCTTT.

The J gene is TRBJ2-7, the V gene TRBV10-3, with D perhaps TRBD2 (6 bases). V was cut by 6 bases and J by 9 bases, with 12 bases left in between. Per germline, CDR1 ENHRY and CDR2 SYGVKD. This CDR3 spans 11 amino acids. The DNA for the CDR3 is TGTGCCATCAGGGGACTCTTGTGGCAGTACTTC. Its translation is CAIRGLLWQYF.

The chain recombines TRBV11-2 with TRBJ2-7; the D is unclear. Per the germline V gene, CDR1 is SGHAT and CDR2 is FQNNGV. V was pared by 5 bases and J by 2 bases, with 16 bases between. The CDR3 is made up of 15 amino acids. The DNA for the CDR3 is TGTGCCAGCAGCACCCTAGGCGGAACTGCCTACGAGCAGTACTTC. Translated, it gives CASSTLGGTAYEQYF.

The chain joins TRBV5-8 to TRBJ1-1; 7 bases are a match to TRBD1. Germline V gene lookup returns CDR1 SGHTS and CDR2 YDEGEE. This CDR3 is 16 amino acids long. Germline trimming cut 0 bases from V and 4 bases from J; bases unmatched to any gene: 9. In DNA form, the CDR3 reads TGTGCCAGCAGCTTGGACAGGGGCCTTCGTGGCACTGAAGCTTTCTTT. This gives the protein CASSLDRGLRGTEAFF. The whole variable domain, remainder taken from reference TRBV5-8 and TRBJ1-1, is EAGVTQSPTHLIKTRGQQATLRCSPISGHTSVYWYQQALGLGLQFLLWYDEGEERNRGNFPPRFSGRQFPNYSSELNVNALELEDSALYLCASSLDRGLRGTEAFFGQGTRLTVV.

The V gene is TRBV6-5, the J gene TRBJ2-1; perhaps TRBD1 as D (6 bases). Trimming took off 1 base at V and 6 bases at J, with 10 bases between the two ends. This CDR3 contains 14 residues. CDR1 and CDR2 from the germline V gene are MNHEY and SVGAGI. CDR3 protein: CASSYWTEVNEQFF. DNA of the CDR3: TGTGCCAGCAGTTACTGGACAGAGGTCAATGAGCAGTTCTTC.

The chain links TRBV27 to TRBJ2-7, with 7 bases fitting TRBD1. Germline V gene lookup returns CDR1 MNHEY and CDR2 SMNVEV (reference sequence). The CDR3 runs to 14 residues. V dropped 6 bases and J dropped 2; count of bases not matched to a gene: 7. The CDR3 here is CASRKDRVPYEQYF. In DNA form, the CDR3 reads TGTGCCAGCAGGAAAGACAGGGTGCCCTACGAGCAGTACTTC.

CDR3 nucleotide sequence: TGTGCCAGCAGCTTCGGGAGATCGAACACCGGGGAGCTGTTTTTT. This codes for CASSFGRSNTGELFF. The chain combines TRBV7-8 with TRBJ2-2; D might be TRBD2 (6 bases). Germline CDR1 reads SGHVS; CDR2 reads FQNEAQ. The CDR3 totals 15 residues. The V and J ends lost 3 bases and 0 bases respectively, with 8 bases between them.

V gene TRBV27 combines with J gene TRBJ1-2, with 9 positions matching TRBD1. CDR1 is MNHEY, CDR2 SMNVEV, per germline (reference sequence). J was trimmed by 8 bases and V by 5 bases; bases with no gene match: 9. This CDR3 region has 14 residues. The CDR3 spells CASSPRDRASGYTF. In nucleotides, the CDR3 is TGTGCCAGCAGTCCTCGGGACAGGGCAAGCGGCTACACCTTC.

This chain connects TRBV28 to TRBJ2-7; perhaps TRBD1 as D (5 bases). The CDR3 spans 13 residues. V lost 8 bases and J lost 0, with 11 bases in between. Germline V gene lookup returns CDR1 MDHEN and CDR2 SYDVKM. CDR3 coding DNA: TGTGCCAGCTACGACAGCAGCTCCTACGAGCAGTACTTC. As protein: CASYDSSSYEQYF.

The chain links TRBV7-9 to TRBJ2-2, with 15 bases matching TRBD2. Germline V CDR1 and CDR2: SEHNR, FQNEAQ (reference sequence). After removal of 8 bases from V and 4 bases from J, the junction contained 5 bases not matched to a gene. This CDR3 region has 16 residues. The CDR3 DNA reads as TGTGCCAGCCTAGGACTAGCGGGAGGGATCACCGGGGAGCTGTTTTTT. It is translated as CASLGLAGGITGELFF.

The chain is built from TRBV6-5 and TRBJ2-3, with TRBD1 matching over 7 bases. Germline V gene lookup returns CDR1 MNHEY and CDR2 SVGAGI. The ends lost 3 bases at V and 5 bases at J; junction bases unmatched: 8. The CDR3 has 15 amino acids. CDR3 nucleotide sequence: TGTGCCAGCAGTTATAGAAGGGGGCAGGGAGATACGCAGTATTTT. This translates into CASSYRRGQGDTQYF.